The 25 T cell receptor beta chains presented below share a single source sample, sequenced in a study of blood T cell repertoires in COVID-19 (dated by TCRdb to 2018 to 2021). The library came from the immunoSEQ multiplex PCR assay. TCRdb holds this immuneACCESS table with in-frame rearrangements only. Some clones are missing; in checked studies, unresolved V genes explain under half, and the rest has no known cause. The sample contains approximately 150,000 clones, more than 75% of them found a single time. About 1% of the sample is held by the ten biggest clonotypes. Sequencing used peripheral blood. The receptor set was obtained from a man aged 40-50 years with acute or convalescent COVID-19.

The DNA of the CDR3 is TGTGCCAGCAGCGGAGGGACAGGATTGAGCGACGAGCAGTACTTC. Protein sequence: CASSGGTGLSDEQYF. This rearrangement joins TRBV7-3 to TRBJ2-7; 8 nucleotides agree with TRBD1. The V segment lost 5 bases and the J segment 5 bases; nucleotides outside the gene matches: 11. Germline V gene data show CDR1 as SGHTA and CDR2 as FQGTGA. This CDR3 has 15 amino acids.

This chain connects TRBV9 to TRBJ1-3, with D possibly TRBD1 on 5 matching bases. Looked up from germline, CDR1 is SGDLS and CDR2 is YYNGEE. This CDR3 spans 15 amino acids. V lost 0 bases, J lost 0 bases, and 7 bases lay in between. CDR3 region: CASSVATVSGNTIYF. CDR3 sequence (DNA): TGTGCCAGCAGCGTAGCGACAGTCTCTGGAAACACCATATATTTT.

The chain carries TRBV7-9 and TRBJ1-6; the match to TRBD1 covers 7 bases. Trimming took 5 bases from V and 3 from J; bases not matched to a gene: 4. The CDR3 spans 15 residues. In germline, CDR1 is SEHNR, CDR2 FQNEAQ (reference sequence). Here the CDR3 reads CASSPRDSYNSPLHF. CDR3 nucleotide sequence: TGTGCCAGCAGCCCCCGGGACAGCTATAATTCACCCCTCCACTTT.

The gene calls are TRBV2 and TRBJ2-7; D is uncertain. The CDR3 sequence is 12 residues long. Germline V gives CDR1 SNHLY, CDR2 FYNNEI. V lost 6 bases, J lost 0 bases, and 6 bases lay in between. The CDR3, as DNA: TGTGCCAGCAGCGCGAACTCCTACGAGCAGTACTTC. Its protein product is CASSANSYEQYF.

This sequence joins TRBV7-9 and TRBJ1-1; 7 bases fit TRBD1. This CDR3 is 17 amino acids long. J was trimmed by 4 bases and V by 6 bases; bases with no gene match: 17. Germline V lookup: CDR1 SEHNR, CDR2 FQNEAQ (reference sequence). As DNA, the CDR3 is TGTGCCAGCAGTCGCATTGGTTACAGGGGATCAGGCACTGAAGCTTTCTTT. Protein product: CASSRIGYRGSGTEAFF.

The chain recombines TRBV5-1 with TRBJ2-7; D is perhaps TRBD1 (5 bases). Germline V gene sequence: CDR1 SGHRS, CDR2 YFSETQ. Trimming removed 1 base from V and 4 bases from J, with 9 bases in between. The CDR3 runs 13 residues. The DNA for the CDR3 is TGCGCCAGCAGCTTGTATCAGGGTTACGAGCAGTACTTC. This codes for CASSLYQGYEQYF. The variable domain in full, with the rest retrieved from reference TRBV5-1 and TRBJ2-7, is KAGVTQTPRYLIKTRGQQVTLSCSPISGHRSVSWYQQTPGQGLQFLFEYFSETQRNKGNFPGRFSGRQFSNSRSEMNVSTLELGDSALYLCASSLYQGYEQYFGPGTRLTVT.

This rearrangement joins TRBV12-3 or TRBV12-4 to TRBJ2-7; D gene ambiguous. This CDR3 region has 11 residues. Trimming pared 7 bases from V and 6 bases from J, leaving 10 bases between. The CDR3 coding sequence is TGTGCCAGCACCCTGGGCTTCGAGCAGTACTTC. Translated: CASTLGFEQYF.

The chain combines TRBV28 with TRBJ2-3; 11 bases line up with TRBD2. Germline V gene lookup returns CDR1 MDHEN and CDR2 SYDVKM. The V gene end was trimmed by 7 bases and the J gene end by 4 bases; junction bases not matched to a gene: 7. This CDR3 spans 15 amino acids. The CDR3 DNA sequence: TGTGCCAGCACCCTGATAGCGGGGGGGCCAGATACGCAGTATTTT. Residues: CASTLIAGGPDTQYF.

The V and J genes are TRBV7-9 and TRBJ2-3; D is perhaps TRBD2 (7 bases). CDR1 SEHNR and CDR2 FQNEAQ come from the germline V gene (reference sequence). The CDR3 is made up of 15 amino acids. V lost 5 bases and J 2 bases, leaving 14 bases between the germline ends. CDR3 bases: TGTGCCAGCAGCCGCGGGGGCCTAAACACAGATACGCAGTATTTT. Its protein is CASSRGGLNTDTQYF.

This rearrangement joins TRBV19 to TRBJ2-1; 9 positions agree with TRBD1. V lost 2 bases and J lost 0; bases outside the gene matches: 11. CDR3 length equals 19 residues. Germline CDR1 and CDR2: LNHDA and SQIVND (reference sequence). CDR3 loop: CASSIWVRTGVISYNEQFF. In DNA, the CDR3 is TGTGCCAGTAGTATATGGGTCCGGACAGGGGTTATCTCCTACAATGAGCAGTTCTTC. The whole variable domain, filled in from reference TRBV19 and TRBJ2-1, reads DGGITQSPKYLFRKEGQNVTLSCEQNLNHDAMYWYRQDPGQGLRLIYYSQIVNDFQKGDIAEGYSVSREKKESFPLTVTSAQKNPTAFYLCASSIWVRTGVISYNEQFFGPGTRLTVL.

CDR3 residues: CASSLAGGYEQYF. The CDR3 DNA reads as TGTGCCAGCAGCTTAGCGGGGGGGTACGAGCAGTACTTC. V is TRBV7-8 and J is TRBJ2-7; 7 nucleotides align to TRBD2. Looked up from germline, CDR1 is SGHVS and CDR2 is FQNEAQ. Trimming removed 0 bases from V and 4 bases from J; junction bases left unmatched: 0. CDR3 length: 13 residues.

This rearrangement joins TRBV10-3 to TRBJ2-2; maybe TRBD1 (5 bases). This CDR3 region has 13 residues. Trimming stripped 0 bases from V and 6 bases from J, with 5 bases between. Germline loops: CDR1 ENHRY, CDR2 SYGVKD. Here the CDR3 DNA reads TGTGCCATCAGTGAGTCCAGGGCCGGGGAGCTGTTTTTT. Its protein product is CAISESRAGELFF.

The chain couples TRBV7-6 to TRBJ2-2; 8 bases agree with TRBD1. CDR3 length: 17 amino acids. V lost 2 bases and J lost 0; bases outside the gene matches: 5. The germline V gene has CDR1 SGHVS and CDR2 FNYEAQ. The CDR3, as DNA: TGTGCCAGCAGCTTATTATCGGGACAGGCGAACACCGGGGAGCTGTTTTTT. Its translation is CASSLLSGQANTGELFF.

The chain is built from TRBV30 and TRBJ2-1, with D maybe TRBD2 (5 bases). The CDR3 extends over 14 amino acids. V lost 2 bases and J 6 bases, leaving 14 bases between the germline ends. From germline, CDR1 is GTSNPN and CDR2 SVGIG (reference sequence). In nucleotides, the CDR3 is TGTGCCTGGAGTTCTAGACTATCTCTCAATGAGCAGTTCTTC. Translation: CAWSSRLSLNEQFF.

This rearrangement joins TRBV9 to TRBJ1-1; D gene ambiguous. Germline V lookup: CDR1 SGDLS, CDR2 YYNGEE. V was cut by 0 bases and J by 4 bases, with 13 bases left in between. The CDR3 runs to 15 residues. As DNA, the CDR3 is TGTGCCAGCAGCGTAGCTCCCCCGGGGTCCACTGAAGCTTTCTTT. This gives the protein CASSVAPPGSTEAFF.

This clone occurred once. The genes are TRBV18 and TRBJ1-5; perhaps TRBD1 as D (5 bases). The CDR3 covers 16 residues. Per the germline V gene, CDR1 is KGHSH and CDR2 is LQKENI. Trimming removed 4 bases from V and 1 base from J, with 14 bases in between. The CDR3 spells CASSQQAPGSNQPQHF. The DNA of the CDR3 is TGTGCCAGCTCACAACAGGCCCCCGGGAGCAATCAGCCCCAGCATTTT.

This clone was detected only a few times. V gene TRBV2 combines with J gene TRBJ1-1, with 7 bases fitting TRBD1. The CDR3 totals 14 residues. The germline CDR1 and CDR2 sequences are SNHLY and FYNNEI. V was clipped by 2 bases and J by 5 bases; unmatched bases: 5. CDR3 nucleotide sequence: TGTGCCAGCAGTGAACACAGGGGAGCGACTGAAGCTTTCTTT. Translated: CASSEHRGATEAFF. The full variable domain, in which reference TRBV2 and TRBJ1-1 provide the parts outside the CDR3, is EPEVTQTPSHQVTQMGQEVILRCVPISNHLYFYWYRQILGQKVEFLVSFYNNEISEKSEIFDDQFSVERPDGSNFTLKIRSTKLEDSAMYFCASSEHRGATEAFFGQGTRLTVV.

This rearrangement joins TRBV2 to TRBJ2-3, with D possibly matching TRBD2 (6 bases). The CDR3 runs to 15 residues. CDR1 is SNHLY and CDR2 is FYNNEI in the germline V gene. V was clipped by 5 bases and J by 0 bases, with 12 bases between them. The CDR3 DNA reads TGTGCCAGCAGTTCCCCGGGACTGAGCACAGATACGCAGTATTTT. Amino acids: CASSSPGLSTDTQYF.

This clone was seen a handful of times. The genes are TRBV5-5 and TRBJ1-6, with 7 nucleotides matching TRBD1. Germline assignment: CDR1 SGHKS and CDR2 YYEKEE (reference sequence). The CDR3 sequence is 16 residues long. V was pared by 4 bases and J by 7 bases, with 11 bases of the junction left unmatched. CDR3 loop: CASSVVTGSFNSPLHF. The CDR3 coding sequence is TGTGCCAGCAGCGTAGTGACAGGGTCTTTCAATTCACCCCTCCACTTT.

This chain uses TRBV7-8 with TRBJ1-5; D not resolved. This CDR3 region has 13 residues. Germline V gene data show CDR1 as SGHVS and CDR2 as FQNEAQ. Between the trimmed V and J ends, which lost 6 bases and 5 bases, there was a span of 11 bases. CDR3 DNA: TGTGCCAGCAGATCAGGTCCAGATCAGCCCCAGCATTTT. It translates to CASRSGPDQPQHF.

The chain employs TRBV5-6 and TRBJ2-5; possible D gene TRBD1, 5 bases. With 7 bases removed from V and 2 bases from J, the gap between germline ends came to 12 bases. The CDR3 is made up of 13 amino acids. Per germline, CDR1 SGHDT and CDR2 YYEEEE. CDR3 in amino acids: CASHGRAQETQYF. Written as DNA, the CDR3 is TGTGCCAGCCACGGCAGGGCTCAAGAGACCCAGTACTTC.

The CDR3 protein is CATRVLVGADTQYF. CDR3 nucleotides: TGTGCCACAAGAGTACTAGTCGGTGCAGATACGCAGTATTTT. The rearrangement joins TRBV6-5 to TRBJ2-3, with a weak D call TRBD2 (5 bases). The CDR3 runs 14 residues. Germline assignment: CDR1 MNHEY and CDR2 SVGAGI. V was shortened by 10 bases and J by 4 bases, with 18 bases between the two germline ends.

The chain carries TRBV5-5 and TRBJ2-1, with 7 bases matching TRBD1. This CDR3 contains 13 residues. V gave up 5 bases and J gave up 8 bases; unmatched junction bases: 7. The V gene's germline CDR1 is SGHKS and CDR2 YYEKEE (reference sequence). The CDR3 DNA is TGTGCCAGCAGGCGACAGGGCCAGGATGAGCAGTTCTTC. Its translation is CASRRQGQDEQFF.

The chain recombines TRBV30 with TRBJ1-2, with D unclear. Trimming took 0 bases from V and 6 from J, leaving 8 bases between them. This CDR3 has 12 residues. The V gene's germline CDR1 is GTSNPN and CDR2 SVGIG (reference sequence). CDR3 bases: TGTGCCTGGAGTGTACTGCGTCATGGCTACACCTTC. Its protein product is CAWSVLRHGYTF.

The J gene is TRBJ1-5, the V gene TRBV18; 7 nucleotides line up with TRBD1. The CDR3 consists of 14 residues. Trimming removed 3 bases from V and 5 bases from J; junction bases left unmatched: 4. Per the germline V gene, CDR1 is KGHSH and CDR2 is LQKENI. CDR3 nucleotide sequence: TGTGCCAGCTCACCGGGACAGTACGATCAGCCCCAGCATTTT. It is translated as CASSPGQYDQPQHF. Full variable domain (missing parts from reference TRBV18 and TRBJ1-5): NAGVMQNPRHLVRRRGQEARLRCSPMKGHSHVYWYRQLPEEGLKFMVYLQKENIIDESGMPKERFSAEFPKEGPSILRIQQVVRGDSAAYFCASSPGQYDQPQHFGDGTRLSIL.